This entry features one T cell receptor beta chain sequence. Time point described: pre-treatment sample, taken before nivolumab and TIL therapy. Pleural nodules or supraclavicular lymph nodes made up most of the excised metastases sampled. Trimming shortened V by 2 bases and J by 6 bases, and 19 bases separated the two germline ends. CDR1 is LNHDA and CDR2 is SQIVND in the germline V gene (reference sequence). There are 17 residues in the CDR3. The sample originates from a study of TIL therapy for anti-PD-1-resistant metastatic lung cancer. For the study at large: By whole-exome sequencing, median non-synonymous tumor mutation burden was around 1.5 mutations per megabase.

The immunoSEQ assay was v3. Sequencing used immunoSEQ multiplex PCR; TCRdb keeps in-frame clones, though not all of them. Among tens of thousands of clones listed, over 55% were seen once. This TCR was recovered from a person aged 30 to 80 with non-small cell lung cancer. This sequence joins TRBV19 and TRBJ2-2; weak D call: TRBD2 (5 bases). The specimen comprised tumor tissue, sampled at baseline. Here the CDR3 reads CASSISPGGGLAGELFF. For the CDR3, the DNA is TGTGCCAGTAGTATATCCCCCGGCGGAGGATTGGCCGGGGAGCTGTTTTTT.